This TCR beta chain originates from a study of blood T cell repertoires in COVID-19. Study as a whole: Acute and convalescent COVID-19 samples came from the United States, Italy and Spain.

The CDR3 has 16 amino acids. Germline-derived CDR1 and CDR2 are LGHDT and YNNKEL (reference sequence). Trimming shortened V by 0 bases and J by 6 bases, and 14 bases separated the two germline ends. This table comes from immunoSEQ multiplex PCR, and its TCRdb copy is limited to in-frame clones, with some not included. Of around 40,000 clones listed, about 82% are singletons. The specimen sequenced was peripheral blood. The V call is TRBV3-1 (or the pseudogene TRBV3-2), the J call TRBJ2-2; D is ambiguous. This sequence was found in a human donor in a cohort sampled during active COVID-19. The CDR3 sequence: CASSQEARLTPGELFF. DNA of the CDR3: TGTGCCAGCAGCCAAGAAGCGAGACTTACCCCCGGGGAGCTGTTTTTT.